This T cell receptor beta chain derives from a study of regulatory T cells in long-lasting Graves disease. The CDR3 totals 15 residues. Germline V gene data show CDR1 as KGHSH and CDR2 as LQKENI. With 2 bases clipped from V and 7 bases from J, the junction kept 5 bases outside the gene matches. This clonotype showed up many times. Antigen unknown. Study-wide results and limits: Accuracy may have been reduced by the small sample size. For persistent Graves' patients, TCR diversity was lower than for newly diagnosed ones.

The TCR beta library used iRepertoire HTBI primers with Arm-PCR amplification of CDR3. MiXCR was run by TCRdb on the multiplex PCR reads, yielding one entry per CDR3 protein. Here the sample spans approximately 400,000 distinct CDR3 sequences, approximately 16% being singletons. Noted time point: newly diagnosed GD, antithyroid drugs for less than 3 months. Scientists built the TCR library using RNA that was extracted from PBMCs. These data were likewise used in another study, on T cells in Graves' hyperthyroidism and ophthalmopathy.

The chain recombines TRBV18 with TRBJ2-1, with 10 bases that match TRBD2. The source material was peripheral blood mononuclear cells (PBMCs), sampled at new diagnosis, from a patient treated with antithyroid drugs. The clonotype originates from a woman aged 40 to 50 with Graves disease. The CDR3: CASSPVAGGLNEQFF. Written as DNA, the CDR3 is TGTGCCAGCTCACCAGTAGCGGGAGGTTTAAATGAGCAGTTCTTC.